These 7 T cell receptor beta chains were all obtained from the same sample, sequenced in a study of cytomegalovirus exposure and HLA in healthy donors. 60 Vbeta and 13 Jbeta primers were used in PCR. Method: immunoSEQ multiplex PCR; TCRdb's copy keeps in-frame clones and lacks some. Of about 160,000 clones listed, nearly 80% are singletons. The sample was PBMCs. These receptors were taken from a man between 18 and 35 years old in good health and CMV-seropositive.

The CDR3 loop is CASSRGQGHNTEAFF. In nucleotides, the CDR3 is TGTGCCAGCAGCCGCGGACAGGGCCATAACACTGAAGCTTTCTTT. The chain employs TRBV7-2 and TRBJ1-1; 8 bases align to TRBD1. This CDR3 has 15 residues. Germline V gene lookup returns CDR1 SGHTA and CDR2 FQGNSA. The V gene end was trimmed by 5 bases and the J gene end by 2 bases; junction bases not matched to a gene: 7.

The rearrangement joins TRBV9 to TRBJ1-2, with D maybe TRBD1 (5 bases). The V gene lost 0 bases and the J gene lost 6 bases, with 9 bases spanning the gap. Per the germline V gene, CDR1 is SGDLS and CDR2 is YYNGEE. The CDR3 is 13 residues long. Here the CDR3 reads CASSVAGGDGYTF. The DNA for the CDR3 is TGTGCCAGCAGCGTAGCGGGAGGGGATGGCTACACCTTC.

The gene calls are TRBV5-4 and TRBJ2-7; D possibly corresponds to TRBD1 (6 bases). Germline V gives CDR1 SGHNT, CDR2 YYREEE (reference sequence). The V and J ends lost 3 bases and 6 bases respectively, with 13 bases between them. The CDR3 runs to 13 residues. The CDR3 loop is CASSSILRGEQYF. CDR3 DNA sequence: TGTGCCAGCAGCTCCATCCTCAGGGGCGAGCAGTACTTC.

The chain carries TRBV5-6 and TRBJ2-1, with TRBD2 as a possible D gene (6 bases). This CDR3 region has 14 residues. The V gene's germline CDR1 is SGHDT and CDR2 YYEEEE. Trimming stripped 9 bases from V and 3 bases from J, with 16 bases between. CDR3 in amino acids: CATAGGKLYNEQFF. The CDR3 bases are TGTGCCACCGCGGGCGGGAAGCTCTACAATGAGCAGTTCTTC.

CDR3 nucleotides: TGTGCCGGCCAAATGGTTCGCGGCTCCGGGGGAGGCTACACCTTC. Protein sequence: CAGQMVRGSGGGYTF. The rearrangement links TRBV2 to TRBJ1-2; weak D call: TRBD1 (5 bases). The V end lost 11 bases, the J end lost 8 bases, and 27 bases lay between the germline ends. This CDR3 is built from 15 residues. Germline V gene lookup returns CDR1 SNHLY and CDR2 FYNNEI.

The gene calls are TRBV5-6 and TRBJ1-4; D uncertain. Trimming left V 0 bases short and J 8 bases short, with 5 bases between. The CDR3 consists of 12 residues. The germline V gene has CDR1 SGHDT and CDR2 YYEEEE. The CDR3 protein is CASSLGTEKLFF. As DNA, the CDR3 is TGTGCCAGCAGCTTGGGTACAGAAAAACTGTTTTTT. The full variable domain, its missing parts supplied by reference TRBV5-6 and TRBJ1-4, is DAGVTQSPTHLIKTRGQQVTLRCSPKSGHDTVSWYQQALGQGPQFIFQYYEEEERQRGNFPDRFSGHQFPNYSSELNVNALLLGDSALYLCASSLGTEKLFFGSGTQLSVL.

This chain joins TRBV27 and TRBJ2-7; 8 nucleotides agree with TRBD1. From germline, CDR1 is MNHEY and CDR2 SMNVEV (reference sequence). The CDR3 length is 18 residues. V trimming: 5 bases; J trimming: 0 bases; junction bases outside the gene matches: 15. For the CDR3, the DNA is TGTGCCAGCAGTGTAAGGGACAGGAACCCCGGAGACTCCTACGAGCAGTACTTC. Translated: CASSVRDRNPGDSYEQYF.